This T cell receptor (beta chain) was recovered during a study of CD8+ T cells in alopecia areata (dated by TCRdb to the late 2010s). At the level of the whole study: Treated patients were enrolled in an open-label pilot trial of oral tofacitinib, 5 to 10 mg twice daily, for moderate-to-severe alopecia areata. Patients stayed on tofacitinib for 6 to 18 months and then had 6 months of follow-up off drug so that delayed response and recurrence could be assessed. In treated patients, disease severity was measured using the SALT score, which gives the percentage of scalp surface area affected. To study T cell clonal expansion in alopecia areata, the researchers applied high-throughput TCRbeta sequencing to both the C3H/HeJ mouse model and human patients. Scalp tissue and sorted CD4+ and CD8+ peripheral blood T cells from patchy and totalis/universalis alopecia areata patients and from healthy controls were covered by human TCRbeta sequencing. Biopsies were taken from tofacitinib-treated patients at baseline and again at 4 and 24 weeks into treatment, and several of those patients also had a later scalp biopsy. Scalp clonality was compared among normal scalp (n=4), patchy alopecia areata scalp (n=8), and alopecia totalis/universalis scalp (n=8). RNA was obtained with the PAXgene miRNA kit for fixed scalp, the miRNeasy kit for PBMCs, and the RNeasy kit for mouse skin. TCRbeta CDR3 regions were amplified by immunoSEQ multiplex PCR using 35 Vbeta forward and 13 Jbeta reverse primers. Here is what the overall study found, with its caveats: Shared TCR sequences between patients were less evident than in mice, which may be partly attributable to HLA diversity in the patient population. Tofacitinib significantly lowered scalp clonality and the number of expanded CD8+ clones among the top 100 scalp clones. Unlike mouse skin, which is dominated by gammadelta T cells, normal human skin has resident alphabeta T cells that are also sequenced, and this complicates analysis of the scalp TCR repertoire. During tofacitinib treatment, many expanded lesional clones stuck around in both scalp and blood, and this persistence may partly explain why relapse happens after treatment is stopped. The treated cohort was small, with a single nonresponder, so links between baseline CD8+ expansion and response need larger studies. Compared with normal scalp, lesional scalp, particularly in alopecia totalis/universalis, had higher clonality and more expanded CD8+ clones, which suggests antigenic drive.

From the cysteine through the phenylalanine, the CDR3 covers 16 amino acids. Solely the CDR3 DNA is kept, with 48 bases framed from the first base. V loses 3 bases of germline sequence and J loses 5 bases, and the interval between the two ends is 19 bases. The germline V gene sets CDR1 to LGHNA and CDR2 to YSLEER. Receptors were amplified or captured by the immunoSEQ multiplex PCR assay. To provide template for TCR sequencing, every sample had RNA extracted and reverse transcribed into cDNA. SuperScript III was used for first-strand cDNA synthesis, primed with a 2:1 mix of oligo-dT and random hexamers. A synthetic immune receptor repertoire was used to assess amplification bias, and residual bias was removed computationally. Regarding the original processing steps: After raw reads were preprocessed to remove errors, the CDR3 was defined following IMGT conventions as running from the conserved cysteine to phenylalanine. Clonality was calculated as 1 minus Shannon entropy normalized by log2 of the number of productive unique TCRs. Whether each scalp clone was CD4 or CD8 was inferred by checking scalp TCRbeta sequences against the CD4 and CD8 repertoires from sorted blood. TCRdb obtained this table from immuneACCESS and retained in-frame rearrangements with V and J assigned. These tables miss some clones; where compared with another copy, unresolved V genes account for less than half of the shortfall, and the remainder is unexplained. V and J calls and clone size are copied from that table; D and trimming were computed from the DNA. This sample gives under 150,000 clones in total; 75% to 85% of them show up just once. Of the sample, about 25% is held by the ten largest clones.

The meaning of the sample's time point label: roughly 27 days on oral tofacitinib. The sample's treatment or condition, from its label and the paper: oral pan-JAK inhibitor, 5-10 mg twice daily. Lesional scalp punch biopsies and peripheral blood were obtained from alopecia areata patients. PBMCs were separated by density centrifugation and stained for CD3, CD4 and CD8, after which CD4+ and CD8+ T cells were sorted on a FACSAria. On this clone: Its recognized antigen is unknown. No much larger clonotype is one base removed from it; base qualities were not supplied.

The sequence is built from TRBV4-3 and TRBJ1-2; a weak D assignment points to TRBD1 (6 bases agree). The sample here was CD8+ T cells sorted from blood, taken at week 4, from a patient treated with tofacitinib. This clonotype originated in a human donor with alopecia areata. The sequenced DNA is TGCGCCAGCAGCCAGATACAGGGATTTGTTATGTATGGCTACACCTTC. Its protein reads: CASSQIQGFVMYGYTF.